This T cell receptor (beta chain) was sequenced for a study of T-cell memory formation after mild COVID-19. Study details: Largely, the TCR clusters proved donor specific.

TCR alpha and TCR beta cDNA libraries carrying sample barcodes and UMIs came from 5'RACE with constant-segment primers. TCRdb reprocessed the 5' RACE reads with MiXCR, giving one entry per CDR3 protein. This sample has 280,000 or so distinct CDR3 sequences, with approximately 8.4% found just once. V was cut by 4 bases and J by 2 bases, with 9 bases left in between. The CDR3 has 13 residues. Germline-derived CDR1 and CDR2 are SGHDT and YYEEEE. Whole-study results and caveats: Some clones that responded were present in memory (sampled pre-infection), which suggests cross-reactive memory joined.

To note about this clonotype: The antigen is not known.

The specimen sequenced was PBMCs or a T cell subset sorted from them (not recorded which). The chain carries TRBV5-6 and TRBJ1-1, with D unresolved. This receptor was obtained from a man in his late teens or twenties who had mild COVID-19 (a few samples of this study predate the infection). Cell type and time point are not known. CDR3 amino acids: CASSKKSNTEAFF. CDR3 sequence (DNA): TGTGCCAGCAGCAAGAAGTCAAACACTGAAGCTTTCTTT.